The 24 T cell receptor beta chains presented below share a single source sample, sequenced in a study of cytomegalovirus exposure and HLA in healthy donors. PCR amplification relied on 60 Vbeta primers (plus 13 Jbeta primers). Only in-frame clones appear in the TCRdb table, and some are missing; sequencing was by immunoSEQ multiplex PCR. The sample yields around 180,000 clones, around four fifths seen once. The sample taken for sequencing was PBMCs. The receptors here all came from a girl aged 5-17 years in good health and CMV-seropositive.

V usage is TRBV9 and J usage is TRBJ1-1; D is possibly TRBD1 (6 bases). V shed 4 bases and J shed 2 bases, with 12 bases lying between them. This CDR3 has 14 residues. Per the germline V gene, CDR1 is SGDLS and CDR2 is YYNGEE. The CDR3 sequence: CASSPRGGNTEAFF. CDR3 DNA sequence: TGTGCCAGCAGCCCAAGGGGGGGAAACACTGAAGCTTTCTTT.

This clone was observed a few times. This chain joins TRBV11-2 and TRBJ1-2; tentatively, D is TRBD1 (5 bases). Trimming pared 5 bases from V and 4 bases from J, leaving 14 bases between. CDR1 is SGHAT, CDR2 FQNNGV, per germline. This CDR3 has 14 residues. CDR3: CASSPRAGLYGYTF. Written as DNA, the CDR3 is TGTGCCAGCAGCCCAAGGGCAGGGCTCTATGGCTACACCTTC.

The chain recombines TRBV6-1 with TRBJ2-2; possibly TRBD1 for D (6 bases). Looked up from germline, CDR1 is MNHNS and CDR2 is SASEGT. V was shortened by 0 bases and J by 4 bases, with 15 bases between the two germline ends. The CDR3 has 17 amino acids. The CDR3 is CASSEAYKQGVTGELFF. The CDR3 DNA follows: TGTGCCAGCAGTGAAGCGTATAAACAGGGAGTCACCGGGGAGCTGTTTTTT.

The chain links TRBV6-1 to TRBJ2-1; TRBD1 agrees at 7 bases. The germline V gene has CDR1 MNHNS and CDR2 SASEGT. This CDR3 has 14 amino acids. The V segment lost 5 bases and the J segment 3 bases; nucleotides outside the gene matches: 4. CDR3 amino acids: CASSLQGNYNEQFF. CDR3 coding DNA: TGTGCCAGCAGTCTACAGGGGAACTACAATGAGCAGTTCTTC.

The V gene is TRBV9, the J gene TRBJ1-1; tentative D call: TRBD1 (5 bases). Germline CDR1 reads SGDLS; CDR2 reads YYNGEE. This CDR3 region has 19 residues. V was clipped by 6 bases and J by 0 bases, with 27 bases between them. The CDR3, as DNA: TGTGCCAGCACCCGCTCTGGGGCAGAAGAATGGAGTATGAACACTGAAGCTTTCTTT. As protein: CASTRSGAEEWSMNTEAFF.

The chain carries TRBV30 and TRBJ2-7; tentative D call: TRBD1 (5 bases). CDR3 size: 14 residues. Trimming removed 4 bases from V and 2 bases from J, with 15 bases in between. CDR1 is GTSNPN, CDR2 SVGIG, per germline (reference sequence). This chain's CDR3 is CAWTRSLGAYEQYF. The DNA of the CDR3 is TGTGCCTGGACCCGTTCCTTAGGGGCCTACGAGCAGTACTTC.

The CDR3 DNA is TGTGCCAGCAGCTTAGGGGGGCAGGTTACCTACGAGCAGTACTTC. Amino acid sequence: CASSLGGQVTYEQYF. The V and J genes are TRBV11-3 and TRBJ2-7, with a tentative D call TRBD1 (6 bases). V was cut by 1 base and J by 2 bases, with 12 bases left in between. The CDR3 extends over 15 amino acids. Germline V gene lookup returns CDR1 SGHNT and CDR2 YENEEA.

The chain couples TRBV5-1 to TRBJ2-3; the D gene is possibly TRBD1 (6 bases). Germline-derived CDR1 and CDR2 are SGHRS and YFSETQ. Trimming shortened V by 0 bases and J by 6 bases, and 14 bases separated the two germline ends. The CDR3 contains 15 residues. CDR3 in DNA: TGCGCCAGCAGCTTGGCCTCAGGGGATTGGGATACGCAGTATTTT. This sequence encodes CASSLASGDWDTQYF.

The chain couples TRBV28 to TRBJ1-1; 9 bases are a match to TRBD1. The V segment lost 4 bases and the J segment 1 base; nucleotides outside the gene matches: 1. The V gene's germline CDR1 is MDHEN and CDR2 SYDVKM. The CDR3 runs to 14 residues. The chain's CDR3 is CASSSGQGNTEAFF. CDR3 DNA: TGTGCCAGCAGTTCGGGACAGGGGAACACTGAAGCTTTCTTT.

The chain carries TRBV27 and TRBJ1-3, with D unresolved. The CDR3 extends over 15 amino acids. V gave up 4 bases and J gave up 0 bases, with 10 bases separating them. The germline V gene encodes CDR1 MNHEY and CDR2 SMNVEV (reference sequence). CDR3 sequence: CASSSGGYSGNTIYF. CDR3 DNA: TGTGCCAGCAGTTCTGGCGGTTACTCTGGAAACACCATATATTTT.

J is TRBJ2-7 and V is TRBV11-2; D is unclear. The V gene lost 0 bases and the J gene lost 2 bases, with 2 bases spanning the gap. Per germline, CDR1 SGHAT and CDR2 FQNNGV. The CDR3 has 12 residues. The DNA of the CDR3 is TGTGCCAGCAGCTTAGATACCTACGAGCAGTACTTC. Translating it yields CASSLDTYEQYF. The whole variable domain, remainder taken from reference TRBV11-2 and TRBJ2-7, is EAGVAQSPRYKIIEKRQSVAFWCNPISGHATLYWYQQILGQGPKLLIQFQNNGVVDDSQLPKDRFSAERLKGVDSTLKIQPAKLEDSAVYLCASSLDTYEQYFGPGTRLTVT.

The V gene is TRBV7-3, the J gene TRBJ2-7; 11 nucleotides match TRBD2. Germline V gene lookup returns CDR1 SGHTA and CDR2 FQGTGA. This CDR3 spans 12 amino acids. Unmatched junction bases numbered 0, after V lost 3 bases and J lost 8 bases. CDR3 loop: CASSLTSGKQYF. CDR3 coding DNA: TGTGCCAGCAGCTTGACTAGCGGGAAGCAGTACTTC.

The chain links TRBV27 to TRBJ1-6; D ambiguous. The germline CDR1 and CDR2 sequences are MNHEY and SMNVEV (reference sequence). This CDR3 has 18 amino acids. Trimming shortened V by 3 bases and J by 0 bases, and 15 bases separated the two germline ends. The CDR3 sequence is CASSLGNPGSSYNSPLHF. CDR3 bases: TGTGCCAGCAGTTTGGGGAACCCGGGGAGCTCCTATAATTCACCCCTCCACTTT.

The rearrangement links TRBV18 to TRBJ1-4, with D possibly being TRBD1 (6 bases). With 4 bases removed from V and 0 bases from J, the gap between germline ends came to 12 bases. CDR1 and CDR2 from the germline V gene are KGHSH and LQKENI. The CDR3 extends over 16 amino acids. The CDR3, as DNA: TGTGCCAGCTCACTCCGGACAGTTACAACTAATGAAAAACTGTTTTTT. Translating gives CASSLRTVTTNEKLFF.

This clone was seen just once. The chain joins TRBV6-5 to TRBJ2-2; TRBD1 is a possible D gene (6 bases). The germline V gene encodes CDR1 MNHEY and CDR2 SVGAGI. Trimming left V 5 bases short and J 5 bases short, with 12 bases between. CDR3 length equals 14 residues. CDR3 in amino acids: CASSPTQGTGELFF. The DNA for the CDR3 is TGTGCCAGCAGTCCAACACAGGGAACCGGGGAGCTGTTTTTT.

J is TRBJ1-2 and V is TRBV6-5, with 8 bases that match TRBD1. Germline V lookup: CDR1 MNHEY, CDR2 SVGAGI. CDR3 length: 14 amino acids. V trimming: 6 bases; J trimming: 6 bases; junction bases outside the gene matches: 9. CDR3 nucleotides: TGTGCCAGCAGCAGAACATCAGGGGGCAATGGCTACACCTTC. Translating gives CASSRTSGGNGYTF.

The rearrangement joins TRBV5-5 to TRBJ1-2; perhaps TRBD1 as D (6 bases). This CDR3 contains 15 residues. The ends were cut back, 0 bases at V and 4 bases at J, with 13 bases in the middle. Germline-derived CDR1 and CDR2 are SGHKS and YYEKEE (reference sequence). Here the CDR3 DNA reads TGTGCCAGCAGCTTGGCAGGGGTTGGATTCTATGGCTACACCTTC. It is translated as CASSLAGVGFYGYTF.

This clone was picked up a small number of times. The junction does not match germline at one end; this may be a read error. The chain couples TRBV4-2 to TRBJ1-2, with a weak D call TRBD1 (6 bases). CDR1 and CDR2 from the germline V gene are LGHNA and YNFKEQ. The CDR3 consists of 12 residues. In nucleotides, the CDR3 is TGTGCCAGCAGCTCAAAGGGGGAGTCCCTATCCTTC. This encodes CASSSKGESLSF.

The V call is TRBV5-4, the J call TRBJ2-5; 12 bases are a match to TRBD2. Trimming took 3 bases from V and 1 from J; bases not matched to a gene: 4. Germline-derived CDR1 and CDR2 are SGHNT and YYREEE (reference sequence). The CDR3 extends over 16 amino acids. The CDR3 sequence is CASSSRLAGAQETQYF. In DNA form, the CDR3 reads TGTGCCAGCAGCTCCAGACTAGCGGGGGCCCAAGAGACCCAGTACTTC.

This clone was observed a single time. The V and J genes are TRBV6-4 and TRBJ2-1; 11 bases are a match to TRBD2. There are 15 residues in the CDR3. Unmatched junction bases numbered 0, after V lost 2 bases and J lost 3 bases. The V gene's germline CDR1 is MRHNA and CDR2 SNTAGT. CDR3 coding DNA: TGTGCCAGCAGTGACCTAGCGGGGGGCTACAATGAGCAGTTCTTC. Translated: CASSDLAGGYNEQFF.

This rearrangement joins TRBV4-1 to TRBJ2-3, with 7 positions matching TRBD2. Germline CDR1 MGHRA, CDR2 YSYEKL. The CDR3 runs 17 residues. V dropped 1 base and J dropped 6; count of bases not matched to a gene: 13. This chain's CDR3 is CASSQGLGASGDDTQYF. DNA for the CDR3: TGCGCCAGCAGCCAAGGGTTAGGAGCCAGCGGGGACGATACGCAGTATTTT.

This chain joins TRBV5-8 and TRBJ2-3; TRBD2 matches at 9 bases. The CDR3 loop spans 17 amino acids. V shed 4 bases and J 3 bases; nucleotides not matched to a gene: 12. CDR1 SGHTS and CDR2 YDEGEE come from the germline V gene. The CDR3 reads CASSPGRTLAGTDTQYF. CDR3 sequence (DNA): TGTGCCAGCAGCCCCGGCAGGACCCTAGCGGGGACAGATACGCAGTATTTT.

Concerning this clone itself: An end of the junction does not agree with germline; a read error may underlie this. The V gene is TRBV30, the J gene TRBJ2-5; D is uncertain. Germline V gene lookup returns CDR1 GTSNPN and CDR2 SVGIG (reference sequence). This CDR3 region has 11 residues. The CDR3 is CAWSDRLNWDF. CDR3 in DNA: TGTGCCTGGAGCGACCGACTCAACTGGGACTTC.

This clone was detected a few times. V gene TRBV4-2 combines with J gene TRBJ1-3, with no clear D. The V end lost 6 bases, the J end lost 0 bases, and 12 bases lay between the germline ends. This CDR3 is built from 15 residues. Germline V gene data show CDR1 as LGHNA and CDR2 as YNFKEQ. The chain's CDR3 is CASSLSPVSGNTIYF. The CDR3, as DNA: TGTGCCAGCAGTCTTTCCCCGGTCTCTGGAAACACCATATATTTT.